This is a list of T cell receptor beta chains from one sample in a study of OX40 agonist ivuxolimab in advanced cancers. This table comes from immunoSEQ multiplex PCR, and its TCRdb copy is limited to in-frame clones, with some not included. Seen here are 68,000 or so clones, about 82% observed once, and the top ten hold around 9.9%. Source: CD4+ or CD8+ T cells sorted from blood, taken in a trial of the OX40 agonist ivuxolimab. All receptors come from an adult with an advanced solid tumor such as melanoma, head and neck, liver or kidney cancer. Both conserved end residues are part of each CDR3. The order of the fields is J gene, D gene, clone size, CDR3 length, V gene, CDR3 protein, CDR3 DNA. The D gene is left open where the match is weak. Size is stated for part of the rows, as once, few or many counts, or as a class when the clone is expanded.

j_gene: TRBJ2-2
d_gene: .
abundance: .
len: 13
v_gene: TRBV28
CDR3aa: CASMDRPAGELFF
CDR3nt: TGTGCCAGCATGGACAGACCAGCCGGGGAGCTGTTTTTT

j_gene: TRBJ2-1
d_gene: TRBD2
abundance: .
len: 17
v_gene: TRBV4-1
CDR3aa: CASSPLGVRGGFNEQFF
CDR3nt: TGCGCCAGCAGCCCCCTAGGGGTGCGGGGGGGCTTCAATGAGCAGTTCTTC

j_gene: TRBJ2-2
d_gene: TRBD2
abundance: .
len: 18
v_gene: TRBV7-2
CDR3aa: CASSLRASGVQYSGELFF
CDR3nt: TGTGCCAGCAGCTTAAGGGCTAGCGGGGTCCAGTACTCCGGGGAGCTGTTTTTT

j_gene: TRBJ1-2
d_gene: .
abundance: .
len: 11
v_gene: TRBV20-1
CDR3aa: CSARLGGGYTF
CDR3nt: TGCAGTGCTAGATTGGGGGGCGGCTACACCTTC

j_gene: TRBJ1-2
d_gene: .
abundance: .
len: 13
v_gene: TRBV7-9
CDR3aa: CASSLEGGYGYTF
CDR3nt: TGTGCCAGCAGCTTAGAAGGGGGGTATGGCTACACCTTC

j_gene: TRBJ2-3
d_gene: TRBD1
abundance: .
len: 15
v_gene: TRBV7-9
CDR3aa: CASSFTTGFTDTQYF
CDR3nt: TGTGCCAGCAGCTTTACGACAGGGTTCACAGATACGCAGTATTTT

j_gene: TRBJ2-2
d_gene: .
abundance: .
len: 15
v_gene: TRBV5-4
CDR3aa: CASSLEEGRNGELFF
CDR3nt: TGTGCCAGCAGCTTGGAAGAAGGGAGGAACGGGGAGCTGTTTTTT

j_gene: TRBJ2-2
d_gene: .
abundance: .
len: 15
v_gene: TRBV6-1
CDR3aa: CASRTGTSNTGELFF
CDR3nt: TGTGCCAGCAGAACCGGGACCTCGAACACCGGGGAGCTGTTTTTT

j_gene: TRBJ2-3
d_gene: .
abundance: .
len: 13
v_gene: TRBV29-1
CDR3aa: CSVAQGSDLLEYF
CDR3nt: .

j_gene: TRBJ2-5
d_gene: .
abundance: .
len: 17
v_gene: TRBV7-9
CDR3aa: CASSLGSGGGLQETQYF
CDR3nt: TGTGCCAGCAGCTTAGGAAGTGGGGGGGGCCTCCAAGAGACCCAGTACTTC

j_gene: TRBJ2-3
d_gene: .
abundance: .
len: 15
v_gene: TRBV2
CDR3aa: CASSLQGSGTDTQYF
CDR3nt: TGTGCCAGCAGCCTACAGGGAAGCGGCACAGATACGCAGTATTTT

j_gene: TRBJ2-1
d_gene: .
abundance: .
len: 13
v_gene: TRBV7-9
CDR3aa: CASSLGGHNEQFF
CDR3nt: TGTGCCAGCAGCTTAGGCGGACACAATGAGCAGTTCTTC

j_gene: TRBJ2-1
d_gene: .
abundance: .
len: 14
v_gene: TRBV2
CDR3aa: CASSDPQSYNEQFF
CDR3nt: TGTGCCAGCAGTGATCCTCAGTCCTACAATGAGCAGTTCTTC

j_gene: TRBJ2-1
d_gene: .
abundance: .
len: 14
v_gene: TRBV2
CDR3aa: CASSTRGEMGEQFF
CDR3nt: TGTGCCAGCAGTACTCGAGGAGAGATGGGGGAGCAGTTCTTC

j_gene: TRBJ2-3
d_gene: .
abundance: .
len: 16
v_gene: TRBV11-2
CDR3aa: CASSMTRDPARDTQYF
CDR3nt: TGTGCCAGCAGCATGACCCGGGACCCCGCTCGGGATACGCAGTATTTT

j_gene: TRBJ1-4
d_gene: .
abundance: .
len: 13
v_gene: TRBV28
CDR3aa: CASSLGGQEKLFF
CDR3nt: TGTGCCAGCAGTTTAGGCGGTCAGGAAAAACTGTTTTTT

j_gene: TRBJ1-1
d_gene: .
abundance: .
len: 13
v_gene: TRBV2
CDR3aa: CASSRTANTEAFF
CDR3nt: TGTGCCAGCAGTCGGACAGCGAACACTGAAGCTTTCTTT

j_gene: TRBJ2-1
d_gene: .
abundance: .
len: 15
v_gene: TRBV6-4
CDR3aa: CASSATGRRNNEQFF
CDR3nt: TGTGCCAGCAGTGCTACGGGACGCCGAAACAATGAGCAGTTCTTC

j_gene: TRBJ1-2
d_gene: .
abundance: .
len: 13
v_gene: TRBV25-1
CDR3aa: CASRGSPNYGYTF
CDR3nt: TGTGCCAGCAGGGGCAGCCCTAACTATGGCTACACCTTC

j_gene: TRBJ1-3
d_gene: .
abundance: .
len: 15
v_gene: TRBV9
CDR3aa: CASSLRGGSGNTIYF
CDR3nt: TGTGCCAGCAGCCTGCGGGGGGGGAGTGGAAACACCATATATTTT

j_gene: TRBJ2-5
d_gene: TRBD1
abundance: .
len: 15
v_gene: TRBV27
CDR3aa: CASSQGPDRGLTQYF
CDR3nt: TGTGCCAGCAGTCAAGGCCCGGACAGGGGCCTGACCCAGTACTTC

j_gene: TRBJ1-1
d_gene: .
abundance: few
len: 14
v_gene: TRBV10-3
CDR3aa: CAISDLGVGTEAFF
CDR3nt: TGTGCCATCAGTGACCTCGGCGTTGGCACTGAAGCTTTCTTT